Listed below are T cell receptor beta chains from one sample, sequenced in a study of blood T cell repertoires in COVID-19. The protocol was immunoSEQ multiplex PCR, while the TCRdb copy is restricted to in-frame clones and leaves out a portion. The table has 120,000 to 150,000 clones, 87% seen once. The specimen sequenced was peripheral blood. The receptors were gathered from a man at least 80 years old with acute or convalescent COVID-19. Each CDR3 is given with its conserved first and last residue. Each record gives: D gene, clone size, V gene, J gene, CDR3 protein, CDR3 DNA. The D gene is left open where the match is weak. The size entry is marked missing in some rows and otherwise reads once, few, many or a size class.

d_gene: .
abundance: .
v_gene: TRBV28
j_gene: TRBJ1-5
CDR3aa: CASSLFSGRDGNQPQHF
CDR3nt: TGTGCCAGCAGTTTATTCTCAGGCAGGGATGGCAATCAGCCCCAGCATTTT

d_gene: TRBD1
abundance: .
v_gene: TRBV2
j_gene: TRBJ2-7
CDR3aa: CASSDHVRQGPTYEQYF
CDR3nt: TGTGCCAGCAGTGACCATGTCAGACAGGGGCCCACCTACGAGCAGTACTTC

d_gene: TRBD1
abundance: .
v_gene: TRBV29-1
j_gene: TRBJ2-1
CDR3aa: CSVESDRALNEQFF
CDR3nt: TGCAGCGTTGAGTCGGACAGGGCGTTAAATGAGCAGTTCTTC

d_gene: .
abundance: once
v_gene: TRBV5-1
j_gene: TRBJ1-6
CDR3aa: CASSLARASLDSPLHF
CDR3nt: TGCGCCAGCAGCTTGGCCAGGGCATCACTGGATTCACCCCTCCACTTT

d_gene: TRBD1
abundance: .
v_gene: TRBV18
j_gene: TRBJ2-6
CDR3aa: CASSPGTGGTGANVLTF
CDR3nt: TGTGCCAGCTCGCCGGGGACAGGGGGGACTGGGGCCAACGTCCTGACTTTC

d_gene: .
abundance: .
v_gene: TRBV28
j_gene: TRBJ1-2
CDR3aa: CASSLLSRVKETYGYTF
CDR3nt: TGTGCCAGCAGTTTATTATCTCGGGTAAAGGAAACCTATGGCTACACCTTC

d_gene: TRBD2
abundance: once
v_gene: TRBV20-1
j_gene: TRBJ2-2
CDR3aa: CSASRLAPETGELFF
CDR3nt: TGCAGTGCTAGTCGACTAGCACCGGAGACCGGGGAGCTGTTTTTT

d_gene: .
abundance: .
v_gene: TRBV27
j_gene: TRBJ1-6
CDR3aa: CASSLDRYNSPLHF
CDR3nt: TGTGCCAGCAGTCTAGACAGATATAATTCACCCCTCCACTTT

d_gene: .
abundance: .
v_gene: TRBV19
j_gene: TRBJ2-2
CDR3aa: CASSMEGATGELFF
CDR3nt: TGTGCCAGTAGTATGGAAGGGGCAACCGGGGAGCTGTTTTTT

d_gene: TRBD1
abundance: .
v_gene: TRBV29-1
j_gene: TRBJ2-3
CDR3aa: CSVSDRLSTDTQYF
CDR3nt: TGCAGCGTCTCGGACAGGCTGAGCACAGATACGCAGTATTTT

d_gene: .
abundance: .
v_gene: TRBV6-5
j_gene: TRBJ2-1
CDR3aa: CAFRSEDWDEQFF
CDR3nt: TGTGCCTTTAGGTCAGAGGATTGGGATGAGCAGTTCTTC

d_gene: .
abundance: .
v_gene: TRBV3-1/TRBV3-2
j_gene: TRBJ2-7
CDR3aa: CASSQDPGSYEQYF
CDR3nt: TGTGCCAGCAGCCAAGATCCAGGGTCCTACGAGCAGTACTTC

d_gene: TRBD1
abundance: .
v_gene: TRBV6-5
j_gene: TRBJ1-4
CDR3aa: CASTLTLDRGKLFF
CDR3nt: TGTGCCAGCACCTTAACCTTGGACAGGGGAAAACTGTTTTTT

d_gene: TRBD1
abundance: .
v_gene: TRBV28
j_gene: TRBJ1-6
CDR3aa: CASTRDRVSSPLHF
CDR3nt: TGTGCCAGCACCCGGGACAGGGTGTCTTCACCCCTCCACTTT

d_gene: TRBD2
abundance: .
v_gene: TRBV5-4
j_gene: TRBJ2-5
CDR3aa: CASSLSISGGGETQYF
CDR3nt: TGTGCCAGCAGCTTGTCCATTAGCGGGGGAGGAGAGACCCAGTACTTC

d_gene: .
abundance: once
v_gene: TRBV6-1
j_gene: TRBJ1-2
CDR3aa: CASSERFGDYGYTF
CDR3nt: TGTGCCAGCAGTGAACGGTTCGGGGACTATGGCTACACCTTC

d_gene: TRBD2
abundance: .
v_gene: TRBV28
j_gene: TRBJ2-3
CDR3aa: CASSFLVTSGAASTDTQYF
CDR3nt: TGTGCCAGCAGTTTTTTGGTGACTAGCGGGGCGGCTAGCACAGATACGCAGTATTTT

d_gene: TRBD1
abundance: .
v_gene: TRBV19
j_gene: TRBJ2-7
CDR3aa: CASTPTGEYAEQYF
CDR3nt: TGTGCCAGTACCCCTACAGGGGAATACGCCGAGCAGTACTTC

d_gene: TRBD1
abundance: once
v_gene: TRBV19
j_gene: TRBJ2-7
CDR3aa: CASSSSAGTGGYEQYF
CDR3nt: TGTGCCAGTAGTAGTTCCGCCGGGACAGGGGGTTACGAGCAGTACTTC

d_gene: TRBD1
abundance: .
v_gene: TRBV6-1
j_gene: TRBJ2-1
CDR3aa: CASSARDRGPYNEQFF
CDR3nt: TGTGCCAGCAGTGCCCGGGACAGGGGTCCCTACAATGAGCAGTTCTTC

d_gene: .
abundance: .
v_gene: TRBV2
j_gene: TRBJ2-6
CDR3aa: CASSEYPTSGANVLTF
CDR3nt: TGTGCCAGCAGTGAGTACCCGACTTCTGGGGCCAACGTCCTGACTTTC

d_gene: .
abundance: .
v_gene: TRBV11-3
j_gene: TRBJ2-5
CDR3aa: CASSYSNVETQYF
CDR3nt: TGTGCCAGCAGCTACTCAAACGTAGAGACCCAGTACTTC